Each of the 8 T cell receptor beta chains below was sequenced from the same sample in a study of memory CD8 T cells in hepatitis C reinfection. Time point indicated: pre-reinfection, 55 to 20 weeks before reinfection detection. TCR sequencing was done directly ex vivo on sorted cells, without expansion in vitro. TCRdb's table, derived via immunoSEQ multiplex PCR, lists solely in-frame clones and lacks some. The data contain just over 50,000 clones, roughly 86% of them singletons. What was sequenced was naive CD8+ T cells sorted from blood. The receptors originated from a man younger than 35 with hepatitis C virus infection.

The V call is TRBV19, the J call TRBJ1-4; TRBD1 matches at 7 bases. The CDR3 loop spans 14 amino acids. The V gene end was trimmed by 3 bases and the J gene end by 5 bases; junction bases not matched to a gene: 3. The V gene's germline CDR1 is LNHDA and CDR2 SQIVND (reference sequence). CDR3 region: CASSIGTVNEKLFF. CDR3 DNA sequence: TGTGCCAGTAGTATTGGGACAGTAAATGAAAAACTGTTTTTT.

The chain links TRBV2 to TRBJ2-5; 12 bases are shared with TRBD2. CDR1 SNHLY and CDR2 FYNNEI come from the germline V gene. V shed 3 bases, J shed 4 bases, and the junction held 3 bases outside the gene matches. The CDR3 covers 15 residues. The CDR3 DNA reads TGTGCCAGCAGTGAGGCTAGCGGGGGGGTAGAGACCCAGTACTTC. As protein: CASSEASGGVETQYF. The full variable domain, completed using reference TRBV2 and TRBJ2-5, is EPEVTQTPSHQVTQMGQEVILRCVPISNHLYFYWYRQILGQKVEFLVSFYNNEISEKSEIFDDQFSVERPDGSNFTLKIRSTKLEDSAMYFCASSEASGGVETQYFGPGTRLLVL.

The V gene is TRBV11-2, the J gene TRBJ2-7; D remains unclear. In germline, CDR1 is SGHAT, CDR2 FQNNGV. The ends were cut back, 0 bases at V and 0 bases at J, with 3 bases in the middle. This CDR3 is 13 amino acids long. The CDR3 bases are TGTGCCAGCAGCTTAGAGAGCTCCTACGAGCAGTACTTC. Its protein is CASSLESSYEQYF. Complete variable domain (other parts from reference TRBV11-2 and TRBJ2-7): EAGVAQSPRYKIIEKRQSVAFWCNPISGHATLYWYQQILGQGPKLLIQFQNNGVVDDSQLPKDRFSAERLKGVDSTLKIQPAKLEDSAVYLCASSLESSYEQYFGPGTRLTVT.

This chain joins TRBV19 and TRBJ1-2; 8 nucleotides agree with TRBD1. Germline V gene data show CDR1 as LNHDA and CDR2 as SQIVND (reference sequence). The CDR3 consists of 18 residues. V dropped 3 bases and J dropped 1; count of bases not matched to a gene: 13. The CDR3: CASSMDRDRGFYNYGYTF. CDR3 sequence (DNA): TGTGCCAGTAGTATGGATAGAGACAGGGGATTTTATAACTATGGCTACACCTTC. Full variable domain (outside the CDR3, taken from reference TRBV19 and TRBJ1-2): DGGITQSPKYLFRKEGQNVTLSCEQNLNHDAMYWYRQDPGQGLRLIYYSQIVNDFQKGDIAEGYSVSREKKESFPLTVTSAQKNPTAFYLCASSMDRDRGFYNYGYTFGSGTRLTVV.

The chain couples TRBV7-9 to TRBJ2-1, with 10 bases fitting TRBD1. Germline V CDR1 and CDR2: SEHNR, FQNEAQ (reference sequence). J lost 4 bases, V lost 5 bases, and 14 bases had no gene match. The CDR3 sequence is 18 residues long. The CDR3 DNA reads TGTGCCAGCAGCCCCCTAGGGACAGGGGAAGGTCAATACAATGAGCAGTTCTTC. It is translated as CASSPLGTGEGQYNEQFF.

This chain links TRBV9 with TRBJ2-1, with 9 nucleotides matching TRBD2. The CDR3 contains 16 residues. Per the germline V gene, CDR1 is SGDLS and CDR2 is YYNGEE. V lost 0 bases, J lost 4 bases, and 5 bases stayed unmatched. The CDR3, as DNA: TGTGCCAGCAGCGTAGTCGAGCGGGGGGAGTACAATGAGCAGTTCTTC. Encoded protein: CASSVVERGEYNEQFF. The full variable domain, its missing parts supplied by reference TRBV9 and TRBJ2-1, is DSGVTQTPKHLITATGQRVTLRCSPRSGDLSVYWYQQSLDQGLQFLIQYYNGEERAKGNILERFSAQQFPDLHSELNLSSLELGDSALYFCASSVVERGEYNEQFFGPGTRLTVL.

The chain is built from TRBV21-1 and TRBJ2-4; no DNA check was done on the table's D call, TRBD2. TRBV21-1 is given as a pseudogene. The CDR3 has 18 residues. The DNA of the CDR3 is TGTGCCAGCAGCAAAGTGGGTGGGACTAGCGGGACTCGGGACATTCAGTACTTC. Amino acid sequence: CASSKVGGTSGTRDIQYF.

The chain is built from TRBV4-2 and TRBJ2-7; perhaps TRBD1 as D (8 bases). Germline V gene lookup returns CDR1 LGHNA and CDR2 YNFKEQ. Trimming took 5 bases from V and 5 from J, leaving 19 bases between them. The CDR3 is 15 amino acids. The CDR3 reads CASSLTGGAWDEQYF. In DNA form, the CDR3 reads TGTGCCAGCAGCTTAACAGGGGGGGCCTGGGACGAGCAGTACTTC.